One and the same sample provided the 21 T cell receptor beta chains below, sequenced in a study of cytomegalovirus exposure and HLA in healthy donors. The PCR was carried out with 60 Vbeta primers and 13 Jbeta primers. Generated by immunoSEQ multiplex PCR, the TCRdb table keeps only in-frame clones and is missing some. Altogether approximately 150,000 clones are present, roughly 74% being singletons, with the ten largest covering 6.2%. The sample comprised PBMCs. All receptors come from a woman in her thirties or forties in good health and CMV-seropositive.

The J gene is TRBJ2-5, the V gene TRBV6-1, with 11 nucleotides matching TRBD2. In germline, CDR1 is MNHNS, CDR2 SASEGT. CDR3 length equals 14 residues. Germline trimming cut 4 bases from V and 4 bases from J; bases unmatched to any gene: 2. CDR3: CASSGLAGIETQYF. The CDR3 DNA sequence: TGTGCCAGCAGTGGACTAGCGGGAATAGAGACCCAGTACTTC.

The V gene is TRBV6-1, the J gene TRBJ2-3; D gene uncertain. V was clipped by 4 bases and J by 2 bases, with 7 bases between them. Germline lookup yields CDR1 MNHNS and CDR2 SASEGT. The CDR3 totals 13 residues. The CDR3 spells CASSGSLTDTQYF. In nucleotides, the CDR3 is TGTGCCAGCAGTGGTTCACTCACAGATACGCAGTATTTT.

In this sample, this clone turned up a few times. The CDR3: CASSPSTGAMGGYTF. The CDR3 DNA reads as TGTGCCAGCAGTCCCTCGACAGGAGCTATGGGTGGCTACACCTTC. The chain recombines TRBV28 with TRBJ1-2; D may be TRBD1 (6 bases). The CDR3 has 15 residues. Trimming removed 5 bases from V and 7 bases from J, with 20 bases in between. The germline V gene has CDR1 MDHEN and CDR2 SYDVKM.

The chain has TRBV6-5 and TRBJ2-1; TRBD2 might be the D (6 bases). Trimming left V 2 bases short and J 7 bases short, with 6 bases between. This CDR3 region has 12 residues. Germline loops: CDR1 MNHEY, CDR2 SVGAGI. The CDR3 DNA reads as TGTGCCAGCAGTTACCGGGAGAATGAGCAGTTCTTC. Translated: CASSYRENEQFF.

This rearrangement joins TRBV5-1 to TRBJ2-5; TRBD2 agrees at 10 bases. V was pared by 6 bases and J by 2 bases, with 13 bases of the junction left unmatched. The length of the CDR3 is 17 residues. Germline CDR1 is SGHRS and CDR2 is YFSETQ. The CDR3 bases are TGCGCCAGCACCGTTACCCGGGCTAGCGGGAGTCAAGAGACCCAGTACTTC. Translation gives CASTVTRASGSQETQYF. The complete variable domain, with remaining parts taken from reference TRBV5-1 and TRBJ2-5, reads KAGVTQTPRYLIKTRGQQVTLSCSPISGHRSVSWYQQTPGQGLQFLFEYFSETQRNKGNFPGRFSGRQFSNSRSEMNVSTLELGDSALYLCASTVTRASGSQETQYFGPGTRLLVL.

The genes are TRBV11-2 and TRBJ2-2; TRBD2 might be the D (5 bases). The CDR3 sequence is 14 residues long. Between the trimmed V and J ends, which lost 5 bases and 0 bases, there was a span of 7 bases. Germline values: CDR1 SGHAT, CDR2 FQNNGV. The CDR3 DNA reads TGTGCCAGCAGCAGACTACCGAACACCGGGGAGCTGTTTTTT. It encodes CASSRLPNTGELFF. Filled out from reference TRBV11-2 and TRBJ2-2, the complete variable domain reads EAGVAQSPRYKIIEKRQSVAFWCNPISGHATLYWYQQILGQGPKLLIQFQNNGVVDDSQLPKDRFSAERLKGVDSTLKIQPAKLEDSAVYLCASSRLPNTGELFFGEGSRLTVL.

The chain links TRBV5-4 to TRBJ2-7; D uncertain. The CDR3 loop spans 11 amino acids. CDR1 is SGHNT, CDR2 YYREEE, per germline (reference sequence). V was cut by 5 bases and J by 3 bases, with 6 bases left in between. CDR3 residues: CASSYNYEQYF. The CDR3 region has the DNA TGTGCCAGCAGTTACAACTACGAGCAGTACTTC.

The chain is built from TRBV7-9 and TRBJ1-2; a weak D match, TRBD1 (5 bases). This CDR3 comprises 15 residues. The V end was cut by 5 bases, the J end by 5 bases, with 18 bases between. Germline CDR1 is SEHNR and CDR2 is FQNEAQ (reference sequence). The CDR3 DNA is TGTGCCAGCAGCAGATTGGGGGGTTTGGGTTATGGCTACACCTTC. It translates to CASSRLGGLGYGYTF.

The chain uses TRBV29-1 and TRBJ2-2; 9 bases are shared with TRBD2. After removal of 4 bases from V and 7 bases from J, the junction contained 10 bases not matched to a gene. From germline, CDR1 is SQVTM and CDR2 ANQGSEA. CDR3 length: 15 residues. CDR3 DNA sequence: TGCAGCGTTGCTGGGCGGGAGGGCCTAGTCGGGGAGCTGTTTTTT. Amino acid sequence: CSVAGREGLVGELFF.

Regarding this clone: The identical CDR3 is also encoded by other nucleotide sequences in the sample. J is TRBJ1-5 and V is TRBV19, with a weak D call TRBD1 (5 bases). This CDR3 is 13 amino acids long. CDR1 is LNHDA, CDR2 SQIVND, per germline (reference sequence). V dropped 6 bases and J dropped 4 bases, with 10 bases sitting between them. For the CDR3, the DNA is TGTGCCAGTAGGGGGCACAGAAATCAGCCCCAGCATTTT. It codes for CASRGHRNQPQHF.

V is TRBV28 and J is TRBJ2-1; 11 nucleotides agree with TRBD2. CDR1 MDHEN and CDR2 SYDVKM come from the germline V gene. Trimming removed 3 bases from V and 1 base from J; junction bases left unmatched: 8. This CDR3 has 18 amino acids. The CDR3 sequence: CASSFGLAGAPSYNEQFF. In nucleotides, the CDR3 is TGTGCCAGCAGTTTTGGACTAGCGGGTGCTCCATCCTACAATGAGCAGTTCTTC. The full variable domain, in which reference TRBV28 and TRBJ2-1 provide the parts outside the CDR3, is DVKVTQSSRYLVKRTGEKVFLECVQDMDHENMFWYRQDPGLGLRLIYFSYDVKMKEKGDIPEGYSVSREKKERFSLILESASTNQTSMYLCASSFGLAGAPSYNEQFFGPGTRLTVL.

V and J are TRBV6-4 and TRBJ2-3, with 11 bases that match TRBD2. CDR1 MRHNA and CDR2 SNTAGT come from the germline V gene. The CDR3 runs to 13 residues. V shed 9 bases, J shed 7 bases, and the junction held 6 bases outside the gene matches. CDR3 residues: CASSGLAGYTQYF. DNA of the CDR3: TGTGCCAGTTCCGGACTAGCGGGTTATACGCAGTATTTT.

The V gene is TRBV19, the J gene TRBJ1-2; 9 bases line up with TRBD1. The CDR3 sequence is 15 residues long. From germline, CDR1 is LNHDA and CDR2 SQIVND (reference sequence). Trimming removed 6 bases from V and 7 bases from J; junction bases left unmatched: 12. Here the CDR3 DNA reads TGTGCCAGTAGCTCATGGCGGGACAGGGACGGTGGCTACACCTTC. Translating it yields CASSSWRDRDGGYTF.

The chain links TRBV2 to TRBJ1-5, with 9 bases aligning to TRBD1. CDR1 SNHLY and CDR2 FYNNEI come from the germline V gene. The trim removed 4 bases at V and 8 bases at J, leaving 3 bases unmatched. CDR3 length: 13 amino acids. Here the CDR3 DNA reads TGTGCCAGCAGTGGAAGGACAGGGGAGCCCCAGCATTTT. This sequence encodes CASSGRTGEPQHF.

The chain uses TRBV5-4 and TRBJ2-1; 9 bases are shared with TRBD2. This CDR3 is built from 16 residues. Germline assignment: CDR1 SGHNT and CDR2 YYREEE (reference sequence). Trimming at V came to 2 bases and at J to 5 bases, leaving 8 bases not matched to a gene. CDR3 coding DNA: TGTGCCAGCAGCTTTGGTCCTAGCGGGGTAAACAATGAGCAGTTCTTC. It codes for CASSFGPSGVNNEQFF.

The chain carries TRBV28 and TRBJ1-5; D possibly corresponds to TRBD1 (6 bases). V dropped 3 bases and J dropped 0 bases, with 9 bases sitting between them. The germline gives CDR1 MDHEN, CDR2 SYDVKM. The length of the CDR3 is 15 residues. Here the CDR3 reads CASSFAGASNQPQHF. The DNA of the CDR3 is TGTGCCAGCAGTTTTGCGGGGGCTAGCAATCAGCCCCAGCATTTT.

This clone appeared a few times. The chain carries TRBV23-1 and TRBJ2-4; D might be TRBD2 (5 bases). TRBV23-1 is flagged as an ORF with uncertain function. The CDR3 covers 14 residues. The germline V and J ends were trimmed by 6 bases and 0 bases, with 9 bases remaining between them. CDR3 region: CASRGSGAKNIQYF. The CDR3 DNA reads TGCGCCAGCAGAGGGAGTGGAGCCAAAAACATTCAGTACTTC.

This chain links TRBV6-1 with TRBJ2-3; 7 bases match TRBD2. CDR1 MNHNS and CDR2 SASEGT come from the germline V gene. The CDR3 has 13 residues. J lost 4 bases, V lost 10 bases, and 8 bases had no gene match. The CDR3, as DNA: TGTGCCATCCAAACGCGGGAGTCAGATACGCAGTATTTT. It codes for CAIQTRESDTQYF.

This chain connects TRBV29-1 to TRBJ2-7; a possible D gene is TRBD1 (6 bases). The germline gives CDR1 SQVTM, CDR2 ANQGSEA. The germline V and J ends were trimmed by 7 bases and 0 bases, with 13 bases remaining between them. This CDR3 spans 13 amino acids. The CDR3 loop reads CSAKQGLSYEQYF. The CDR3 nucleotides read TGCAGCGCGAAACAGGGCCTCTCCTACGAGCAGTACTTC.

The V gene is TRBV6-5, the J gene TRBJ2-7; tentatively, D is TRBD1 (6 bases). Trimming removed 3 bases from V and 5 bases from J, with 11 bases in between. This CDR3 spans 13 amino acids. Germline CDR1 MNHEY, CDR2 SVGAGI. The CDR3: CASSYLEGDEQYF. The CDR3 bases are TGTGCCAGCAGTTATCTCGAGGGGGACGAGCAGTACTTC.

The chain employs TRBV19 and TRBJ1-4; D uncertain. The CDR3 is 11 residues long. Per the germline V gene, CDR1 is LNHDA and CDR2 is SQIVND (reference sequence). Trimming left V 10 bases short and J 5 bases short, with 8 bases between. The CDR3 DNA sequence: TGTGCCACTCTCAGGAATGAAAAACTGTTTTTT. Protein product: CATLRNEKLFF. The entire variable domain, with the rest obtained from reference TRBV19 and TRBJ1-4, is as follows: DGGITQSPKYLFRKEGQNVTLSCEQNLNHDAMYWYRQDPGQGLRLIYYSQIVNDFQKGDIAEGYSVSREKKESFPLTVTSAQKNPTAFYLCATLRNEKLFFGSGTQLSVL.